The rows below give T cell receptor beta chains drawn from one sample of a study of blood T cell repertoires in COVID-19. Data came from immunoSEQ multiplex PCR; TCRdb stores just in-frame clones and leaves some out. This sample has around 360,000 clones; over 75% occur once, and the top ten carry over 9.5%. Input material: peripheral blood. The receptor source for this set is a woman aged 25 to 39 with COVID-19, enrolled during active disease. Each CDR3 is given without its conserved first and last residue. D genes are given only for firm matches. The size entry is marked missing in some rows and otherwise reads once, few, many or a size class.

13	TRBD2	TRBV5-1	once	TRBJ2-5	ASSPLGGFSETQY
13	TRBD1	TRBV5-1	NA	TRBJ2-7	ASSAGQGSFYEQY
14	NA	TRBV19	NA	TRBJ1-5	ASSLLRAGGNQPQH
11	NA	TRBV30	few	TRBJ2-7	AWSGGGAYEQY
14	TRBD1	TRBV19	NA	TRBJ1-5	ASSIRGQGGNQPQH
11	NA	TRBV4-2	NA	TRBJ2-1	ASSQEVGREQF
14	TRBD2	TRBV19	NA	TRBJ2-2	ASSLLAGGNTGELF
10	TRBD2	TRBV6-5	NA	TRBJ2-7	ATQDGRYEQY
14	TRBD2	TRBV5-1	NA	TRBJ2-7	ASSLAEVAGRYEQY
12	NA	TRBV9	NA	TRBJ2-2	ASSVVVGSGELF
11	NA	TRBV10-3	few	TRBJ2-7	AIGGAGLREQY
14	TRBD1	TRBV28	NA	TRBJ1-2	ASSLSPGTGPYGYT